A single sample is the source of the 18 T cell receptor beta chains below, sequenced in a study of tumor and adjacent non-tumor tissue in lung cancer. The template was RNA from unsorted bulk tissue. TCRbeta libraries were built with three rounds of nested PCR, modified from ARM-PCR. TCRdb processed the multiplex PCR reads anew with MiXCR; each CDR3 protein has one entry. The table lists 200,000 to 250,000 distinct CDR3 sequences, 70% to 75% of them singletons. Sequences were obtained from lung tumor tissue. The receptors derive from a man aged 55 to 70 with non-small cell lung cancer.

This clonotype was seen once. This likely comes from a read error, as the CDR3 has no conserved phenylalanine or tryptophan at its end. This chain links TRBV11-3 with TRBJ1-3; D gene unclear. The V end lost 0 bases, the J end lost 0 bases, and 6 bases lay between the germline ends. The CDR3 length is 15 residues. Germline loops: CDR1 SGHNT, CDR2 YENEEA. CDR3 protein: CASSLDRSSGNTIYS. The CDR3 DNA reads TGTGCCAGCAGCTTAGATCGGAGCTCTGGAAACACCATATATTCT.

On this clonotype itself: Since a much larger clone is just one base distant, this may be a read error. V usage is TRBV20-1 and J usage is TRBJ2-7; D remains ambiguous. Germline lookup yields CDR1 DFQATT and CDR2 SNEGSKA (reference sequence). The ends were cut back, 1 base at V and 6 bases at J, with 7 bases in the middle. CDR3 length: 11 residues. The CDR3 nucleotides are TGCAGTGCTAGAGGGGATGGCGAGCAGTACTTC. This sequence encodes CSARGDGEQYF.

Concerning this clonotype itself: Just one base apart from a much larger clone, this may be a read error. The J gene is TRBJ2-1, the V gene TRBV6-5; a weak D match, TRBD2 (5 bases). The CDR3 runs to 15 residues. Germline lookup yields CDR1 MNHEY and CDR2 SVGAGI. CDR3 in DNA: TGTGCCAGCAGTTACTCTCTAGCTGGCCACAATGAGCATTTCTTC. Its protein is CASSYSLAGHNEHFF.

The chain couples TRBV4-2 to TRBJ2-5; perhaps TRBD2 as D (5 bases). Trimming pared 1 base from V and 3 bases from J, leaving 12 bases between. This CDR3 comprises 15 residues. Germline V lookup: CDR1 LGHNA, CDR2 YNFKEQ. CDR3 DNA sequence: TGTGCCAGCAGCCAAGGTGAGGGTGGAGAAGAGACCCAGTACTTC. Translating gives CASSQGEGGEETQYF.

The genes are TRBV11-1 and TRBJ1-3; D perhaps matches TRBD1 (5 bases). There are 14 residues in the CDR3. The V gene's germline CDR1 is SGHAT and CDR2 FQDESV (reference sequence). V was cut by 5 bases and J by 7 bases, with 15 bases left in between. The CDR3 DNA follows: TGTGCCAGCAGCATCGGGACTGTTGGGAACACCATATATTTT. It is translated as CASSIGTVGNTIYF.

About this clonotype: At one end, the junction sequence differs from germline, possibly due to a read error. The CDR3 DNA sequence: TGTACCAGCGGCTTATCTCGGCTAGCGGGAGGCAACTATGAGCAGTTCTTC. Protein: CTSGLSRLAGGNYEQFF. The chain has TRBV11-1 and TRBJ2-1; TRBD2 aligns across 11 bases. The CDR3 is made up of 17 amino acids. Per the germline V gene, CDR1 is SGHAT and CDR2 is FQDESV (reference sequence).

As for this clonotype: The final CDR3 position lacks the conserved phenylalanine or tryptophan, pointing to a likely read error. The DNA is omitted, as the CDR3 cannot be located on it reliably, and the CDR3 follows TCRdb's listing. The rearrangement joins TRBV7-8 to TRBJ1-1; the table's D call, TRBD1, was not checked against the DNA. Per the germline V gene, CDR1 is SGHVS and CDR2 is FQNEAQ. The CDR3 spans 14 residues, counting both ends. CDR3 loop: CASSLGATGTEPLS.

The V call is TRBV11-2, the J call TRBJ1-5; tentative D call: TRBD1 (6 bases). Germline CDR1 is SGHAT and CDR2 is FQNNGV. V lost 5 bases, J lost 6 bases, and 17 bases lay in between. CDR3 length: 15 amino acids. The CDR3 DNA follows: TGTGCCAGCAGCAGGGGGACACGGGGAGGTCAGCCCCAGCATTTT. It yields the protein CASSRGTRGGQPQHF. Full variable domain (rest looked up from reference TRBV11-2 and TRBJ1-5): EAGVAQSPRYKIIEKRQSVAFWCNPISGHATLYWYQQILGQGPKLLIQFQNNGVVDDSQLPKDRFSAERLKGVDSTLKIQPAKLEDSAVYLCASSRGTRGGQPQHFGDGTRLSIL.

The CDR3 protein is CASSPGQGRETQYF. The CDR3 bases are TGTGCCAGCAGCCCAGGACAGGGACGAGAGACCCAGTACTTC. This chain links TRBV5-4 with TRBJ2-5, with 8 bases aligning to TRBD1. The CDR3 consists of 14 residues. After removal of 4 bases from V and 4 bases from J, the junction contained 6 bases not matched to a gene. The germline CDR1 and CDR2 sequences are SGHNT and YYREEE (reference sequence).

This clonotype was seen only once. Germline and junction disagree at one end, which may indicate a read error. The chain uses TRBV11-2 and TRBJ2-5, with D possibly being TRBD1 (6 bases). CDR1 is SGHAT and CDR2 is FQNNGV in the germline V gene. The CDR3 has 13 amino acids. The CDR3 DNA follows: TGTGTCAGCAGCTCTTCAGGGGAAGAGACCCAATACTTC. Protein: CVSSSSGEETQYF.

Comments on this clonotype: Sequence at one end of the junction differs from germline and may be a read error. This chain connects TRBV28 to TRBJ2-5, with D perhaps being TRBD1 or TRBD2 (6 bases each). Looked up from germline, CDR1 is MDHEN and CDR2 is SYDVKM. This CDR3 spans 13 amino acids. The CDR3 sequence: CASSFGGTETQYF. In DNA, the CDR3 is TGTGCCAGCAGTTTCGGGGGCACAGAGACCCAGTACTTT.

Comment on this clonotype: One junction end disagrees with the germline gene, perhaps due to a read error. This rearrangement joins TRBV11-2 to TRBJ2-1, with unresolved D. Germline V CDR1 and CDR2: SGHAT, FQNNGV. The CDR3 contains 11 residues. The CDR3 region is CTSSFSYEQFF. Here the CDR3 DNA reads TGTACCAGCAGCTTTTCATATGAGCAGTTCTTC.

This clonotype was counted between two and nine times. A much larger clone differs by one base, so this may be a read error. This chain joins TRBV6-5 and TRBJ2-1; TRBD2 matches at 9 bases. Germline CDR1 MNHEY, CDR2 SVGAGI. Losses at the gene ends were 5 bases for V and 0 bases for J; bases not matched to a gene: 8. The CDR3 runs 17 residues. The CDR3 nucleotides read TGTGCCAGCAGTGCGCGGGCGGGAGGGGGCTCCTACAATGAGCAGTTCTTC. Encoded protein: CASSARAGGGSYNEQFF.

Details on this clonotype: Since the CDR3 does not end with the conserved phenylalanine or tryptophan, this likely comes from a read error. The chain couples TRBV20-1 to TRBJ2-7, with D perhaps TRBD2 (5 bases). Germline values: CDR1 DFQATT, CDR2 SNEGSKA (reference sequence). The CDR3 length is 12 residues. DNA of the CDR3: TGCAGTGCTAGTGGACTCTCCTACGTGCAGTACTTG. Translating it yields CSASGLSYVQYL.

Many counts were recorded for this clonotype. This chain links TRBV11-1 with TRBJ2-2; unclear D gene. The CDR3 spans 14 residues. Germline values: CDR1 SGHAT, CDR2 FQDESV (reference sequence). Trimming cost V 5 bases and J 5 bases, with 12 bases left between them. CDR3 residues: CASSPSLRTGELFF. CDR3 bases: TGTGCCAGCAGCCCCAGTTTGAGGACCGGGGAGCTGTTTTTT.

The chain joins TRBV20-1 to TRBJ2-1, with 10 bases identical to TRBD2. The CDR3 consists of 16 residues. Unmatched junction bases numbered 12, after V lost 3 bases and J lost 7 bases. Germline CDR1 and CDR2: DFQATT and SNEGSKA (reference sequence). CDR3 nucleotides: TGCAGTGCTAGTGATAAGCCTAGCGGGGGATATAATGAGCAGTTCTTC. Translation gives CSASDKPSGGYNEQFF.

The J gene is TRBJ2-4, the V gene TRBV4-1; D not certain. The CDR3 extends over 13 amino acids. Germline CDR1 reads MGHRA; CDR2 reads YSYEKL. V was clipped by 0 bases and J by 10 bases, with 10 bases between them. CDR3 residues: CASSQDSSNIQYF. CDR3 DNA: TGCGCCAGCAGCCAAGATAGTAGCAATATTCAGTACTTC.

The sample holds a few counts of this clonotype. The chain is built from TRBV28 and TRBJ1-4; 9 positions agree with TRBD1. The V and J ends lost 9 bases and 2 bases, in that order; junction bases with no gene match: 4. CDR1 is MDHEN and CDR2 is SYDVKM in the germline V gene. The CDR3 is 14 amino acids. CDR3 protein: CASRQGGTNEKLFF. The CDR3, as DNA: TGTGCCAGTAGACAGGGGGGGACTAATGAAAAACTGTTTTTT.